This TCR beta chain was obtained from a study of cytomegalovirus exposure and HLA in healthy donors. Study results and caveats: Follow-up analysis seemed to connect common viral pathogens with several of the most significant clusters identified. In an earlier analysis, productive rearrangement rates for most beta V segments clustered near 87% or 30%.

Germline CDR1 reads MGHDK; CDR2 reads SYGVNS. The CDR3 length is 13 residues. Trimming took off 8 bases at V and 3 bases at J, with 13 bases between the two ends. On this clone itself: Its specificity is unknown.

60 Vbeta and 13 Jbeta primers were used in PCR. Method: immunoSEQ multiplex PCR; TCRdb's copy keeps in-frame clones and lacks some. The data hold 150,000 to 200,000 clones, with 80% observed a single time. Sequencing was carried out using PBMCs. This clonotype was sampled from a boy between 5 and 17 years old in good health and CMV-seronegative. This rearrangement joins TRBV25-1 to TRBJ1-1, with D possibly being TRBD1 (5 bases). CDR3 amino acids: CASLSGRHTEAFF. CDR3 nucleotides: TGTGCCAGCCTGTCAGGGAGGCACACTGAAGCTTTCTTT.